This TCR beta chain stems from a study of T-cell reconstitution after alpha-beta-depleted transplantation in children. Overall study results and limits: Day-60 TCRbeta diversity that was high in some patients was derived from surviving recipient T cells and thymic progenitors.

With respect to this clonotype: Its antigen is unknown.

The V gene lost 3 bases and the J gene lost 0 bases, with 9 bases spanning the gap. Germline-derived CDR1 and CDR2 are ENHRY and SYGVKD. The CDR3 loop spans 15 amino acids. Library preparation (for TCRbeta) was performed with unique molecular identifiers. In TCRdb, the PCR reads were re-called with MiXCR into one record per CDR3 protein. The data show 450,000 to 550,000 distinct CDR3 sequences, 9.5% to 12% seen once. The sequence came from a female patient aged 2 to 10 who had a stem cell transplant for aplastic anemia, so the T cells may come from the graft donor. The sample in question was PBMCs, mostly from graft donor cells, obtained 180 days after TCRalphabeta/CD19-depleted stem cell transplant. The genes are TRBV10-3 and TRBJ1-5; unclear D gene. CDR3 bases: TGTGCCATCAGTGACACTGGGCTTAGCAATCAGCCCCAGCATTTT. It specifies CAISDTGLSNQPQHF.